Below, 18 T cell receptor beta chains from the same sample are listed, as sequenced in a study of spatial heterogeneity in lung cancer. As for time point: sample taken at primary tumor resection. No cell sorting; template was whole RNA from tumor, lung tissue or PBMC. TCRdb redid the calling of the 5' RACE reads with MiXCR, one entry per CDR3 protein. The data show some 3,000 distinct CDR3 sequences, with roughly 30% seen just once and 69% held by the top ten. The sample was PBMCs, taken at surgery. The receptors come from a male donor with early-stage non-small cell lung cancer.

This clonotype was counted a few times. This chain links TRBV10-2 with TRBJ1-5, with D perhaps matching TRBD1 (5 bases). This CDR3 is built from 14 residues. The ends were cut back, 2 bases at V and 4 bases at J, with 9 bases in the middle. CDR1 and CDR2 from the germline V gene are WSHSY and SAAADI. The CDR3 reads CASSEAGRNQPQHF. CDR3 nucleotide sequence: TGCGCCAGCAGTGAGGCGGGACGGAATCAGCCCCAGCATTTT.

This clonotype was recorded only once. The CDR3 nucleotides are TGTGCCAGCAGCCGCCTACTAGGGGGCGAGCAGTTCTTC. Its protein product is CASSRLLGGEQFF. This chain connects TRBV3-1 to TRBJ2-1, with 7 nucleotides matching TRBD1. V lost 4 bases to trimming and J lost 10 bases; unmatched junction nucleotides: 7. The CDR3 totals 13 residues. Germline lookup yields CDR1 LGHDT and CDR2 YNNKEL (reference sequence).

The V call is TRBV5-1, the J call TRBJ2-5; D gene uncertain. CDR3 size: 13 residues. Germline V gives CDR1 SGHRS, CDR2 YFSETQ. Trimming removed 4 bases at V and 5 bases at J, with 12 bases between. The CDR3 coding sequence is TGCGCCAGCAGCAAGGAAAGTCGTGAGACCCAGTACTTC. This encodes CASSKESRETQYF.

This clonotype was seen only a few times. The rearrangement links TRBV2 to TRBJ2-7; D is unclear. The germline V gene encodes CDR1 SNHLY and CDR2 FYNNEI. V gave up 4 bases and J gave up 2 bases, with 6 bases separating them. The CDR3 covers 12 residues. CDR3 amino acids: CASSGAAYEQYF. As DNA, the CDR3 is TGTGCCAGCAGTGGGGCAGCCTACGAGCAGTACTTC.

This clonotype was counted at least ten times. The chain carries TRBV7-9 and TRBJ2-7; TRBD1 agrees at 8 bases. There are 16 residues in the CDR3. J gave up 2 bases and V 2 bases, and 8 bases lay outside the gene matches. Germline V gene data show CDR1 as SEHNR and CDR2 as FQNEAQ (reference sequence). CDR3 bases: TGTGCCAGCAGCTTACTGCGGACAGGGACACCCTACGAGCAGTACTTC. Amino acids: CASSLLRTGTPYEQYF.

The chain recombines TRBV6-5 with TRBJ2-7, with 11 positions matching TRBD2. Germline trimming cut 0 bases from V and 0 bases from J; bases unmatched to any gene: 1. The CDR3 consists of 16 residues. Germline V CDR1 and CDR2: MNHEY, SVGAGI. The CDR3 DNA sequence: TGTGCCAGCAGTTACTCGACTAGCGGGAACTCCTACGAGCAGTACTTC. This encodes CASSYSTSGNSYEQYF.

As for this clonotype: This may be a read error, as it is one base from a much larger clone. Here the CDR3 reads CASRYSTDSYEQYF. The DNA for the CDR3 is TGTGCCAGCAGATACTCGACAGATTCCTACGAGCAGTACTTC. The chain combines TRBV6-2 or TRBV6-3 with TRBJ2-7, with a weak D call TRBD1 (5 bases). From germline, CDR1 is MNHEY and CDR2 SVGEGT. The CDR3 covers 14 residues.

There are a few counts of this clonotype. The chain combines TRBV30 with TRBJ2-1; TRBD1 aligns across 10 bases. The germline V gene has CDR1 GTSNPN and CDR2 SVGIG (reference sequence). The CDR3 is 15 residues long. V shed 0 bases and J 3 bases; nucleotides not matched to a gene: 2. As DNA, the CDR3 is TGTGCCTGGAGTGTTCGGACAGGGGGCTACAATGAGCAGTTCTTC. Amino acid sequence: CAWSVRTGGYNEQFF.

In this sample, this clonotype turned up once. The chain carries TRBV29-1 and TRBJ2-1; D possibly uses TRBD1 or TRBD2 (5 bases each). Deletions cut 6 bases from V and 8 bases from J, with 17 bases between. Germline CDR1 SQVTM, CDR2 ANQGSEA. The length of the CDR3 is 13 residues. The CDR3 loop reads CSVARDPQDEQFF. Written as DNA, the CDR3 is TGCAGCGTCGCCAGGGACCCCCAAGATGAGCAGTTCTTC.

This clonotype was detected ten times or more. The chain couples TRBV6-1 to TRBJ1-2; D is unclear. The CDR3 has 10 amino acids. V dropped 8 bases and J dropped 3 bases, with 4 bases sitting between them. Germline V CDR1 and CDR2: MNHNS, SASEGT. The CDR3 DNA reads TGTGCCAGCCGGGACTATGGCTACACCTTC. The encoded protein is CASRDYGYTF.

The chain employs TRBV20-1 and TRBJ2-5, with a weak D call TRBD1 (6 bases). V was cut by 7 bases and J by 4 bases, with 16 bases left in between. Germline V gives CDR1 DFQATT, CDR2 SNEGSKA (reference sequence). CDR3 size: 13 residues. CDR3 protein: CSGRDIGPETQYF. In nucleotides, the CDR3 is TGCAGTGGCCGGGACATAGGGCCAGAGACCCAGTACTTC.

This clonotype was observed many times. The V call is TRBV6-2 or TRBV6-3, the J call TRBJ1-5; 7 bases map to TRBD1. The CDR3 length is 15 residues. CDR1 and CDR2 (germline): MNHEY, SVGEGT. V lost 4 bases and J lost 1; bases outside the gene matches: 4. As DNA, the CDR3 is TGTGCCAGCAGTTCGCGACAGGGAAGCAATCAGCCCCAGCATTTT. Its protein is CASSSRQGSNQPQHF.

About this clonotype itself: With a much larger clone just one base away, this may be a read error. This chain joins TRBV7-2 and TRBJ1-2, with 10 positions matching TRBD1. Germline loops: CDR1 SGHTA, CDR2 FQGNSA. The CDR3 is made up of 20 amino acids. CDR3 in DNA: TGTGCCAGCAGCCACGAATTGACCCTCCGACAGGGGGCCCAAGGCTATGGCCACACCTTC. Encoded protein: CASSHELTLRQGAQGYGHTF.

This clonotype counts as medium-sized. V usage is TRBV12-3 or TRBV12-4 and J usage is TRBJ2-6; 10 bases are shared with TRBD1. This CDR3 region has 15 residues. V lost 6 bases to trimming and J lost 3 bases; unmatched junction nucleotides: 2. The CDR3 region is CASSGTGVGANVLTF. The CDR3 nucleotides read TGTGCCAGCAGCGGGACAGGGGTTGGGGCCAACGTCCTGACTTTC.

This clonotype has ten or more counts. The rearrangement uses TRBV7-2 and TRBJ2-2; TRBD2 agrees at 7 bases. The germline gives CDR1 SGHTA, CDR2 FQGNSA. The ends lost 5 bases at V and 2 bases at J; junction bases unmatched: 11. This CDR3 is built from 17 residues. The CDR3 region has the DNA TGTGCCAGCAGCCTGGGGGGGGAACCCATCAACACCGGGGAGCTGTTTTTT. Translated: CASSLGGEPINTGELFF.

This clonotype showed up just once. J is TRBJ2-3 and V is TRBV7-2; TRBD1 or TRBD2 may be the D gene (5 bases each). This CDR3 region has 15 residues. Germline-derived CDR1 and CDR2 are SGHTA and FQGNSA. Trimming shortened V by 7 bases and J by 4 bases, and 18 bases separated the two germline ends. The CDR3 region has the DNA TGTGCCAGCAAAAAGCAGGGAGAAAAGCCAGATACGCAGTATTTT. Protein: CASKKQGEKPDTQYF. The variable domain in full, completed from reference TRBV7-2 and TRBJ2-3, reads GAGVSQSPSNKVTEKGKDVELRCDPISGHTALYWYRQSLGQGLEFLIYFQGNSAPDKSGLPSDRFSAERTGGSVSTLTIQRTQQEDSAVYLCASKKQGEKPDTQYFGPGTRLTVL.

This clonotype was detected only once. The rearrangement uses TRBV7-2 and TRBJ2-1; D gene unclear. Germline CDR1 reads SGHTA; CDR2 reads FQGNSA. The CDR3 sequence is 12 residues long. The V and J ends lost 3 bases and 5 bases respectively, with 5 bases between them. The CDR3 region is CASSFQDNEQFF. CDR3 in DNA: TGTGCCAGCAGCTTCCAGGACAATGAGCAGTTCTTC.

The chain links TRBV18 to TRBJ2-5; tentative D call: TRBD1 (6 bases). The V end lost 3 bases, the J end lost 2 bases, and 13 bases lay between the germline ends. This CDR3 has 15 amino acids. Per germline, CDR1 KGHSH and CDR2 LQKENI. The chain's CDR3 is CASSPEQGTQETQYF. CDR3 bases: TGTGCCAGCTCACCGGAACAGGGTACTCAAGAGACCCAGTACTTC.